This T cell receptor (beta chain) appears in the sequencing data of a study of blood T cell repertoires in COVID-19. The overall study: Samples came from the United States, Italy and Spain, spanning acute and convalescent COVID-19. Nucleic acid was either cDNA or gDNA, and it came from T cells, B-cell-depleted T cells, or PBMCs.

CDR3 length: 20 residues. Methods used by the authors: For nucleated cells, counts were estimated from reference gene primer amplification. Sequencing used immunoSEQ multiplex PCR; TCRdb keeps in-frame clones, though not all of them. V and J calls and clone size are as listed in that table; D and trimming were resolved from the DNA. The sample holds 65,000 or so clones, around 80% seen once. Material for sequencing was peripheral blood. The sequence was collected from a man between 25 and 39 years old with COVID-19, enrolled during active disease. The rearrangement links TRBV21-1 to TRBJ2-1; TRBD1, as called in the table, went unchecked against the DNA. TRBV21-1 is reported as a pseudogene. The CDR3 DNA sequence: TGTGCCAGCAGCAAAGGAGGGGGGACAGGGTTCCCCCCCTTCTACAATGAGCAGTTCTTC. Protein: CASSKGGGTGFPPFYNEQFF.